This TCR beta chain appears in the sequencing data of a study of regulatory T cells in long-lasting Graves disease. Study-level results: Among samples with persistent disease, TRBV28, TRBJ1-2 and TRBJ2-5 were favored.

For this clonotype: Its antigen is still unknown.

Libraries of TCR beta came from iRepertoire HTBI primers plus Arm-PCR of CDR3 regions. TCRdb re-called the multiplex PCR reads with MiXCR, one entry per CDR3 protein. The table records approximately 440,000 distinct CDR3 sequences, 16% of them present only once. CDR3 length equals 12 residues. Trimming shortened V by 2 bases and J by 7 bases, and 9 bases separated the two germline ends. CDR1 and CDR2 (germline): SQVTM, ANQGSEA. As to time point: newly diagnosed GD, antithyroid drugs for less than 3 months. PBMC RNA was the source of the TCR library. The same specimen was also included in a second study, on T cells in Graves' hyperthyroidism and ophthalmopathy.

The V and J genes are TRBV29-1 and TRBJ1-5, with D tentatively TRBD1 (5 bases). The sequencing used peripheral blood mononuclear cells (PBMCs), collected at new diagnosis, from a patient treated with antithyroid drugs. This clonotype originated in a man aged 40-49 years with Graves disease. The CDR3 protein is CSVENGGQPQHF. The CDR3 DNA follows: TGCAGCGTTGAAAATGGGGGACAGCCCCAGCATTTT.